Listed below are T cell receptor beta chains from one sample, sequenced in a study of circulating CD8 cells and anti-PD-1 response in melanoma. TCRdb re-called the reads with MiXCR, one entry per CDR3 protein. The sample contains several hundred distinct CDR3 sequences, approximately 8.8% of which appear only once. The sequenced sample was CD8+ T cells from PBMCs, obtained at baseline or after one month of anti-PD-1 therapy (not recorded which). Receptors originate from a human donor with melanoma. Each CDR3 is given with its conserved first and last residue.

v_gene	j_gene	CDR3aa
TRBV7-3	TRBJ1-4	CASSLTQATNEKLFF
TRBV19	TRBJ1-1	CASSMDRGSGLRAFF
TRBV25-1	TRBJ1-1	CASSDPFKSNTEAFF
TRBV27	TRBJ1-4	CASSGQGAEKLFF
TRBV19	TRBJ1-1	CASSMLSRGAEAFF
TRBV4-2	TRBJ2-7	CASSPLAYEQYF
TRBV7-8	TRBJ1-5	CASSTGTGSFQGNQPQHF
TRBV15	TRBJ2-1	CATSRDRSSYNELFF
TRBV6-6	TRBJ2-5	CASSGGTVIETQYF
TRBV27	TRBJ1-1	CASSSGAYGTEAFF
TRBV5-4	TRBJ2-1	CASSFPSGGGNEQFF
TRBV6-1	TRBJ2-1	CASSAEGPSFDLDF
TRBV27	TRBJ2-6	CASSLTGSGANVLTF
TRBV14	TRBJ1-4	CASSQGGNLINEKLFF
TRBV19	TRBJ2-2	CASSITVVETGELFF